This T cell receptor (beta chain) appears in the sequencing data of a study of T-cell reconstitution after alpha-beta-depleted transplantation in children. Unique molecular identifiers were used in preparing the TCRbeta library. A single record per CDR3 protein comes from TCRdb applying MiXCR to the PCR reads. The data show 700,000 to 950,000 distinct CDR3 sequences, 15% to 20% seen once. On this clonotype: Its specificity is not known.

General study results and limits: Day-60 TCRbeta diversity that was high in some patients was derived from surviving recipient T cells and thymic progenitors. One year after transplant, T-cell counts and diversity came mostly from newly produced T cells. Alpha-beta T cells present about two months after transplant were reported to originate from several hundred expanded graft clones.

Sample: PBMCs, mostly from graft donor cells, taken 360 days after TCRalphabeta/CD19-depleted stem cell transplant. The clonotype comes from a male patient younger than 18 who had a stem cell transplant for acute lymphoblastic leukemia, so the T cells may come from the graft donor.

The CDR3, as DNA: TGTGCCAGCAGCTTAGCGTCCCAAAACAATGAGCAGTTCTTC. Residues: CASSLASQNNEQFF. The chain carries TRBV7-9 and TRBJ2-1; D remains ambiguous. V was shortened by 0 bases and J by 5 bases, with 8 bases between the two germline ends. Germline V lookup: CDR1 SEHNR, CDR2 FQNEAQ (reference sequence). The CDR3 consists of 14 residues. The full variable domain, its missing parts supplied by reference TRBV7-9 and TRBJ2-1, is DTGVSQNPRHKITKRGQNVTFRCDPISEHNRLYWYRQTLGQGPEFLTYFQNEAQLEKSRLLSDRFSAERPKGSFSTLEIQRTEQGDSAMYLCASSLASQNNEQFFGPGTRLTVL.